These 14 T cell receptor beta chains came from one sample sequenced in a study of PD-L1 blockade in urothelial cancer. Assay: immunoSEQ multiplex PCR; the TCRdb copy retains only in-frame clones and omits some. The sample shows under 100,000 clones, around 76% of them seen only once. The sample consisted of PBMCs, taken around atezolizumab (anti-PD-L1) treatment. The receptor set was obtained from a man between 65 and 85 years old with urothelial cancer.

The J gene is TRBJ2-3, the V gene TRBV5-1; perhaps TRBD2 as D (6 bases). Germline V lookup: CDR1 SGHRS, CDR2 YFSETQ. V lost 4 bases and J lost 1, with 13 bases in between. The CDR3 is made up of 15 amino acids. The DNA of the CDR3 is TGCGCCAGCAGCGCCGGGGGTTTGGGCACAGATACGCAGTATTTT. Protein sequence: CASSAGGLGTDTQYF.

The V gene is TRBV5-6, the J gene TRBJ2-7; D is perhaps TRBD1 (6 bases). The germline CDR1 and CDR2 sequences are SGHDT and YYEEEE. V lost 0 bases, J lost 0 bases, and 13 bases lay in between. This CDR3 contains 16 residues. CDR3 DNA: TGTGCCAGCAGCTTGGTAGGACAGCGTAGCTCCTACGAGCAGTACTTC. Translation: CASSLVGQRSSYEQYF.

This chain connects TRBV7-9 to TRBJ1-6, with D maybe TRBD1 (5 bases). The V and J ends lost 5 bases and 8 bases respectively, with 16 bases between them. The CDR3 has 15 residues. Germline CDR1 and CDR2: SEHNR and FQNEAQ (reference sequence). This CDR3 reads CASSASGGKDSPLHF. The CDR3 region has the DNA TGTGCCAGCAGCGCATCCGGGGGAAAGGATTCACCCCTCCACTTT.

This clone was seen only once. The V call is TRBV28, the J call TRBJ1-3, with a weak D call TRBD1 (6 bases). CDR3 length equals 12 residues. Germline V gene data show CDR1 as MDHEN and CDR2 as SYDVKM. V was pared by 4 bases and J by 8 bases, with 9 bases between. CDR3 in amino acids: CASSSNRDTIYF. The DNA for the CDR3 is TGTGCCAGCAGTTCAAACAGGGACACCATATATTTT.

The chain employs TRBV5-1 and TRBJ2-7; a weak D match, TRBD1 (6 bases). The V and J ends lost 4 bases and 3 bases respectively, with 11 bases between them. Per germline, CDR1 SGHRS and CDR2 YFSETQ. The CDR3 is 13 amino acids. The CDR3 loop is CASSPGASYEQYF. The CDR3 region has the DNA TGCGCCAGCAGCCCAGGGGCTAGCTACGAGCAGTACTTC.

V and J are TRBV6-1 and TRBJ2-5, with 11 bases identical to TRBD1. This CDR3 region has 15 residues. Unmatched junction bases numbered 8, after V lost 4 bases and J lost 7 bases. From germline, CDR1 is MNHNS and CDR2 SASEGT. The CDR3 sequence: CASSVNPGTGGTQYF. The DNA of the CDR3 is TGTGCCAGCAGTGTAAATCCCGGGACAGGGGGGACCCAGTACTTC.

The V and J genes are TRBV4-1 and TRBJ1-3; 8 bases line up with TRBD1. Germline V CDR1 and CDR2: MGHRA, YSYEKL. The CDR3 loop spans 21 amino acids. V was pared by 4 bases and J by 0 bases, with 20 bases of the junction left unmatched. This CDR3 reads CASSRQRAPGTGGFSGNTIYF. CDR3 nucleotide sequence: TGCGCCAGCAGCCGTCAGAGGGCCCCAGGGACAGGAGGTTTCTCTGGAAACACCATATATTTT.

This clone was counted only a few times. The DNA for the CDR3 is TGTGCTAGTGGTTTGGTGGGCAGGGCGGACGAGCAGTACTTC. Translated, it gives CASGLVGRADEQYF. This sequence joins TRBV12-5 and TRBJ2-7, with D possibly matching TRBD1 (5 bases). The CDR3 is made up of 14 amino acids. The V and J ends lost 0 bases and 5 bases respectively, with 11 bases between them. The germline V gene encodes CDR1 LGHNT and CDR2 FRNRAP.

This chain links TRBV25-1 with TRBJ1-3; TRBD1 aligns across 9 bases. With V trimmed by 2 bases and J by 0 bases, 5 bases remained unmatched. Germline lookup yields CDR1 MGHDK and CDR2 SYGVNS. This CDR3 comprises 17 residues. The CDR3 DNA follows: TGTGCCAGCAGTGAACCGGGACAGGGCATCTCTGGAAACACCATATATTTT. This codes for CASSEPGQGISGNTIYF.

The rearrangement joins TRBV5-8 to TRBJ2-3; 9 bases map to TRBD1. Per the germline V gene, CDR1 is SGHTS and CDR2 is YDEGEE. V trimming: 4 bases; J trimming: 0 bases; junction bases outside the gene matches: 3. The length of the CDR3 is 15 residues. This chain's CDR3 is CASSQTGGSTDTQYF. The CDR3 nucleotides are TGTGCCAGCAGCCAAACAGGGGGCAGCACAGATACGCAGTATTTT. Complete variable domain (other parts from reference TRBV5-8 and TRBJ2-3): EAGVTQSPTHLIKTRGQQATLRCSPISGHTSVYWYQQALGLGLQFLLWYDEGEERNRGNFPPRFSGRQFPNYSSELNVNALELEDSALYLCASSQTGGSTDTQYFGPGTRLTVL.

V usage is TRBV10-2 and J usage is TRBJ2-3; the match to TRBD2 covers 9 bases. The CDR3 loop spans 17 amino acids. Germline loops: CDR1 WSHSY, CDR2 SAAADI. Germline trimming cut 0 bases from V and 2 bases from J; bases unmatched to any gene: 6. The CDR3 bases are TGCGCCAGCAGTGAGTCGTTTAGCGGGGGCTTCACAGATACGCAGTATTTT. It is translated as CASSESFSGGFTDTQYF.

The V and J genes are TRBV19 and TRBJ2-7; a weak D match, TRBD1 (5 bases). Trimming pared 6 bases from V and 0 bases from J, leaving 9 bases between. This CDR3 region has 13 residues. Per germline, CDR1 LNHDA and CDR2 SQIVND (reference sequence). The CDR3 DNA reads as TGTGCCAGTAGGGCCAGGGACTCCTACGAGCAGTACTTC. Translation gives CASRARDSYEQYF.

This chain uses TRBV6-1 with TRBJ1-2, with TRBD1 matching 7 bases. Germline V CDR1 and CDR2: MNHNS, SASEGT. This CDR3 contains 14 residues. After removal of 5 bases from V and 3 bases from J, the junction contained 6 bases not matched to a gene. CDR3 region: CASSQTGLDYGYTF. The CDR3, as DNA: TGTGCCAGCAGTCAGACAGGGTTAGACTATGGCTACACCTTC.

This clone was seen just once. The V and J genes are TRBV11-2 and TRBJ2-3, with D possibly TRBD2 on 5 matching bases. The CDR3 extends over 16 amino acids. Trimming took 3 bases from V and 0 from J, leaving 13 bases between them. Looked up from germline, CDR1 is SGHAT and CDR2 is FQNNGV. CDR3 DNA: TGTGCCAGCAGCTTTAACGCGGGCTACAGCACAGATACGCAGTATTTT. Translated: CASSFNAGYSTDTQYF.